The 8 T cell receptor beta chains in this list originate from one sample, sequenced in a study of technical replicates of blood from several donors. Only in-frame clones appear in the TCRdb table, and some are missing; sequencing was by immunoSEQ multiplex PCR. The data contain 74,000 or so clones, roughly 96% of them singletons. Sequencing input: T cells isolated from PBMCs. These receptors all stem from a human donor in good health.

The rearrangement links TRBV28 to TRBJ1-1; TRBD1 aligns across 7 bases. Trimming at V came to 6 bases and at J to 1 base, leaving 8 bases not matched to a gene. Per germline, CDR1 MDHEN and CDR2 SYDVKM. The CDR3 contains 15 residues. The CDR3 spells CASSPARGWNTEAFF. Written as DNA, the CDR3 is TGTGCCAGCAGCCCAGCCAGGGGGTGGAACACTGAAGCTTTCTTT. Drawing the rest from reference TRBV28 and TRBJ1-1, the complete variable domain is DVKVTQSSRYLVKRTGEKVFLECVQDMDHENMFWYRQDPGLGLRLIYFSYDVKMKEKGDIPEGYSVSREKKERFSLILESASTNQTSMYLCASSPARGWNTEAFFGQGTRLTVV.

The chain links TRBV4-1 to TRBJ2-5; no definite D call. The germline V gene has CDR1 MGHRA and CDR2 YSYEKL. This CDR3 is 13 amino acids long. Trimming left V 4 bases short and J 5 bases short, with 11 bases between. The CDR3 loop reads CASSLVQPETQYF. The CDR3, as DNA: TGCGCCAGCAGCCTTGTACAGCCGGAGACCCAGTACTTC.

The DNA of the CDR3 is TGTGCCAGCAGCTCTCTGACGGGCTCCTACGAGCAGTACTTC. Translation gives CASSSLTGSYEQYF. This chain connects TRBV7-9 to TRBJ2-7; D call uncertain. The germline V gene has CDR1 SEHNR and CDR2 FQNEAQ (reference sequence). The CDR3 has 14 residues. The V end was cut by 4 bases, the J end by 0 bases, with 10 bases between. The full variable domain, rest sourced from reference TRBV7-9 and TRBJ2-7, is DTGVSQNPRHKITKRGQNVTFRCDPISEHNRLYWYRQTLGQGPEFLTYFQNEAQLEKSRLLSDRFSAERPKGSFSTLEIQRTEQGDSAMYLCASSSLTGSYEQYFGPGTRLTVT.

The chain couples TRBV5-1 to TRBJ2-7; weak D call: TRBD1 (5 bases). Trimming left V 0 bases short and J 3 bases short, with 10 bases between. The CDR3 contains 14 residues. Germline CDR1 is SGHRS and CDR2 is YFSETQ. The CDR3 DNA reads TGCGCCAGCAGCTTGGCAGCCAGGGTCTACGAGCAGTACTTC. This encodes CASSLAARVYEQYF.

This rearrangement joins TRBV28 to TRBJ1-3; possibly TRBD1 for D (6 bases). The CDR3 totals 16 residues. The ends were cut back, 2 bases at V and 0 bases at J, with 11 bases in the middle. Germline CDR1 reads MDHEN; CDR2 reads SYDVKM. CDR3 loop: CASSLEDSRSGNTIYF. The CDR3, as DNA: TGTGCCAGCAGTTTAGAGGACAGCCGCTCTGGAAACACCATATATTTT.

The chain has TRBV6-1 and TRBJ2-7; D remains unclear. The CDR3 length is 14 residues. Germline CDR1 and CDR2: MNHNS and SASEGT. Between the trimmed V and J ends, which lost 3 bases and 3 bases, there was a span of 12 bases. For the CDR3, the DNA is TGTGCCAGCAGTGAGTCGAGAACCCTCTACGAGCAGTACTTC. Translated, it gives CASSESRTLYEQYF.

This chain links TRBV11-3 with TRBJ2-1, with TRBD2 identical over 14 bases. Germline CDR1 and CDR2: SGHNT and YENEEA. The CDR3 is made up of 14 amino acids. J gave up 11 bases and V 5 bases, and 5 bases lay outside the gene matches. In nucleotides, the CDR3 is TGTGCCAGCAGCGACAGACTAGCGGGAGGGAAGCAGTTCTTC. As protein: CASSDRLAGGKQFF.

This rearrangement joins TRBV11-1 to TRBJ1-2, with D perhaps matching TRBD1 (6 bases). This CDR3 is 14 amino acids long. Trimming cost V 5 bases and J 7 bases, with 17 bases left between them. Germline V gene data show CDR1 as SGHAT and CDR2 as FQDESV (reference sequence). The CDR3 nucleotides are TGTGCCAGCAGCAAAGGGGGTTCCGGGGCTGGCTACACCTTC. Its protein is CASSKGGSGAGYTF.